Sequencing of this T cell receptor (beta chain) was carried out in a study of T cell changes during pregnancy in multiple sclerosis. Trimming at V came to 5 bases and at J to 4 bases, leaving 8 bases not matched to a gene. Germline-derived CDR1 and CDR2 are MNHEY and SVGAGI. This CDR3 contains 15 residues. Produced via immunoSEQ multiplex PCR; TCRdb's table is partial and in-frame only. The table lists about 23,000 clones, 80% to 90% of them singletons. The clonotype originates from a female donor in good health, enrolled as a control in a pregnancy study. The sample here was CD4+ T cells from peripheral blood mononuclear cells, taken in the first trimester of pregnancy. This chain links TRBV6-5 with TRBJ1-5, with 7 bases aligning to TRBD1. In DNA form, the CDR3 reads TGTGCCAGCAGTCTCAGACAGGGAACGAATCAGCCCCAGCATTTT. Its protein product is CASSLRQGTNQPQHF.